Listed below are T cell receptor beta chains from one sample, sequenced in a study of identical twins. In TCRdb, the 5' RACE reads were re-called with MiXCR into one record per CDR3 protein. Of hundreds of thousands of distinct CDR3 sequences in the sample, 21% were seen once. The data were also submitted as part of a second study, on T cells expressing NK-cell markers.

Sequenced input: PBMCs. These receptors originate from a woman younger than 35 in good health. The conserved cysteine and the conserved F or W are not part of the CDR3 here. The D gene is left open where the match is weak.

ASSLRAGTSGTRGYEQY,TRBD2,TRBV4-1,TRBJ2-7
SAALGNTDTQY,-,TRBV20-1,TRBJ2-3
ASSVGTGSLGGTDTQY,TRBD1,TRBV9,TRBJ2-3
ASSLRTVYEQY,-,TRBV7-8,TRBJ2-7
SARYITGELF,-,TRBV20-1,TRBJ2-2
ASSQDEQGLNNYGYT,-,TRBV14,TRBJ1-2
ASSVDPVQETQY,-,TRBV9,TRBJ2-5
ASSKGVNEKLF,-,TRBV7-9,TRBJ1-4
AWSVWGQGSDTQY,TRBD1,TRBV30,TRBJ2-3
AISESGDEQF,-,TRBV10-3,TRBJ2-1
ASQQGSETQY,-,TRBV12-3/TRBV12-4,TRBJ2-5
ASDLWGGRGKGNEQF,TRBD2,TRBV2,TRBJ2-1
ATGWREQY,-,TRBV15,TRBJ2-7
ASSQHDRVNHEQY,TRBD1,TRBV6-1,TRBJ2-7
ASSQERDVYNEQF,-,TRBV14,TRBJ2-1
ASSFYLEGTSRTDTQY,TRBD2,TRBV12-3/TRBV12-4,TRBJ2-3
ASKGVAYEQY,-,TRBV6-1,TRBJ2-7
SAGVYTEAF,-,TRBV20-1,TRBJ1-1
ASSWGPLSDTQY,-,TRBV7-2,TRBJ2-3
ATSDDRDYT,TRBD1,TRBV24-1,TRBJ1-2
ASSSSAGLGKTQY,TRBD2,TRBV7-9,TRBJ2-5
ASSLYTSGRSGANVLT,-,TRBV5-5,TRBJ2-6
ASGRPPFGDTQY,-,TRBV12-5,TRBJ2-3
ASSHSTSEGEQF,TRBD2,TRBV4-3,TRBJ2-1
ASSWGPDSNTEAF,-,TRBV6-5,TRBJ1-1
SAIGGAGYT,-,TRBV20-1,TRBJ1-2
ASSTGGGRPPLH,-,TRBV7-9,TRBJ1-6
ASSPSVYAGGRLHTQY,TRBD2,TRBV27,TRBJ2-3
AISGTASEQY,-,TRBV10-3,TRBJ2-7
ASSLTGGWTDTQY,-,TRBV7-3,TRBJ2-3
ASSLDSAGADTQY,TRBD2,TRBV7-9,TRBJ2-3
ASSLPRERGDTQY,TRBD2,TRBV5-1,TRBJ2-3
SAMPGLAGGRTYEQY,TRBD2,TRBV20-1,TRBJ2-7
SSRDPGWDEQY,-,TRBV29-1,TRBJ2-7
ASSRLAVDGNEQF,TRBD2,TRBV27,TRBJ2-1
SARDRAGVGYT,-,TRBV20-1,TRBJ1-2
SARRLAGVDTQY,TRBD2,TRBV20-1,TRBJ2-3
SASLGGTGTYEQY,TRBD1,TRBV20-1,TRBJ2-7
AISREGGETGELF,-,TRBV10-3,TRBJ2-2
ASSQDLAGGMKETQY,TRBD2,TRBV4-3,TRBJ2-5
ASSLEPGISEAF,-,TRBV7-2,TRBJ1-1
SVFLRDGGIYEQY,-,TRBV29-1,TRBJ2-7
ASSLQGEAF,-,TRBV12-3/TRBV12-4,TRBJ1-1
ASRGGRNQETQY,-,TRBV5-1,TRBJ2-5
SARGGGANTGELF,-,TRBV29-1,TRBJ2-2
ASSHGGLVQPQH,-,TRBV5-6,TRBJ1-5
ASGRQGVQY,TRBD1,TRBV12-3/TRBV12-4,TRBJ2-4
ATRDGSSYEQY,-,TRBV15,TRBJ2-7
ASSPAPGGNIQY,-,TRBV7-2,TRBJ2-4
ASSALTYEQY,-,TRBV6-1,TRBJ2-7
ASSYHDRGAEAF,TRBD1,TRBV6-5,TRBJ1-1
ASSPRSSRGQETQY,-,TRBV7-2,TRBJ2-5
ASKDSPGGYT,-,TRBV5-1,TRBJ1-2
ASSLEGPRRQHSNEQF,-,TRBV11-2,TRBJ2-1
SATGTGLQETQY,TRBD1,TRBV20-1,TRBJ2-5